These 21 T cell receptor beta chains share one sample of origin, sequenced in a study of blood T cell repertoires in COVID-19. Clones were sequenced by immunoSEQ multiplex PCR, and TCRdb holds only the in-frame ones, with some missing. The sample includes a few hundred thousand clones, approximately 79% of them seen just once. The sequencing sample was made of PBMCs or T cells enriched from blood (not recorded which). All receptors derive from a man under 40 with acute COVID-19.

The V call is TRBV24-1, the J call TRBJ1-1; 9 nucleotides agree with TRBD1. The CDR3 sequence is 14 residues long. Germline-derived CDR1 and CDR2 are KGHDR and SFDVKD. The V segment lost 7 bases and the J segment 1 base; nucleotides outside the gene matches: 3. As DNA, the CDR3 is TGTGCCACCAGGAAGACAGGGGGGAACACTGAAGCTTTCTTT. Protein sequence: CATRKTGGNTEAFF.

The CDR3 here is CASSIMGAGEKLFF. Here the CDR3 DNA reads TGTGCCAGTAGTATTATGGGGGCTGGTGAAAAACTGTTTTTT. The chain combines TRBV19 with TRBJ1-4; D may be TRBD1 (6 bases). V shed 3 bases and J shed 7 bases, with 12 bases lying between them. Germline CDR1 is LNHDA and CDR2 is SQIVND (reference sequence). CDR3 length equals 14 residues.

V gene TRBV10-1 combines with J gene TRBJ2-7; tentative D call: TRBD2 (6 bases). Between the trimmed V and J ends, which lost 7 bases and 2 bases, there was a span of 9 bases. This CDR3 is built from 12 residues. Per germline, CDR1 WNHNN and CDR2 SYGVQD (reference sequence). The CDR3 sequence: CASKAGPYEQYV. The CDR3 nucleotides read TGCGCCAGCAAGGCGGGACCCTACGAGCAGTACGTC.

The J gene is TRBJ2-1, the V gene TRBV27, with 8 positions matching TRBD2. Germline V CDR1 and CDR2: MNHEY, SMNVEV (reference sequence). V lost 4 bases and J lost 8; bases outside the gene matches: 13. The CDR3 contains 16 residues. CDR3 loop: CASSSGKRENLDEQFF. The CDR3 DNA reads as TGTGCCAGCAGTTCAGGGAAGCGGGAGAACTTGGATGAGCAGTTCTTC.

The chain combines TRBV7-9 with TRBJ1-2, with D possibly matching TRBD1 (6 bases). The CDR3 is 15 residues long. CDR1 and CDR2 from the germline V gene are SEHNR and FQNEAQ (reference sequence). With 1 base removed from V and 0 bases from J, the gap between germline ends came to 9 bases. The CDR3 sequence: CASSLGTETNYGYTF. CDR3 sequence (DNA): TGTGCCAGCAGCTTAGGGACAGAAACTAACTATGGCTACACCTTC.

The chain links TRBV13 to TRBJ1-4; D unclear. CDR1 and CDR2 from the germline V gene are PRHDT and FYEKMQ (reference sequence). Trimming took off 2 bases at V and 7 bases at J, with 11 bases between the two ends. The CDR3 is made up of 14 amino acids. CDR3 amino acids: CASSLRTPGEKLFF. The CDR3 DNA reads TGTGCCAGCAGCTTAAGAACTCCCGGTGAAAAACTGTTTTTT.

This chain joins TRBV9 and TRBJ1-6; unclear D gene. The germline V gene encodes CDR1 SGDLS and CDR2 YYNGEE. Trimming took 5 bases from V and 5 from J, leaving 14 bases between them. The CDR3 runs to 15 residues. CDR3 DNA sequence: TGTGCCAGCAGGAAGGGTCGCGGGGATAATTCACCCCTCCACTTT. Residues: CASRKGRGDNSPLHF.

The chain is built from TRBV19 and TRBJ2-1; D is ambiguous. CDR1 and CDR2 from the germline V gene are LNHDA and SQIVND (reference sequence). V lost 0 bases and J lost 4, with 10 bases in between. This CDR3 has 15 residues. The CDR3 DNA reads TGTGCCAGTAGTATAGAGGCCCTCGGGTACAATGAGCAGTTCTTC. Amino acids: CASSIEALGYNEQFF.

The V and J genes are TRBV6-5 and TRBJ1-4, with D possibly being TRBD1 (5 bases). The ends were cut back, 2 bases at V and 4 bases at J, with 14 bases in the middle. The CDR3 loop spans 16 amino acids. Per the germline V gene, CDR1 is MNHEY and CDR2 is SVGAGI. CDR3 sequence reads: CASSYRSNRFNEKLFF. The CDR3 bases are TGTGCCAGCAGTTACCGATCCAACAGGTTTAATGAAAAACTGTTTTTT.

J is TRBJ1-5 and V is TRBV7-2; D is ambiguous. V was trimmed by 5 bases and J by 5 bases, leaving 10 bases between them. Germline CDR1 is SGHTA and CDR2 is FQGNSA. The CDR3 length is 13 residues. The CDR3 reads CASSAGGYQPQHF. The CDR3 DNA reads as TGTGCCAGCAGCGCCGGAGGATATCAGCCCCAGCATTTT. The variable domain in full, with the rest retrieved from reference TRBV7-2 and TRBJ1-5, is GAGVSQSPSNKVTEKGKDVELRCDPISGHTALYWYRQSLGQGLEFLIYFQGNSAPDKSGLPSDRFSAERTGGSVSTLTIQRTQQEDSAVYLCASSAGGYQPQHFGDGTRLSIL.

V usage is TRBV27 and J usage is TRBJ1-1, with 9 bases identical to TRBD1. The CDR3 runs to 14 residues. Per the germline V gene, CDR1 is MNHEY and CDR2 is SMNVEV (reference sequence). The V and J ends lost 7 bases and 1 base, in that order; junction bases with no gene match: 4. The CDR3 here is CASTDRGRNTEAFF. The CDR3 coding sequence is TGTGCCAGCACAGACAGGGGGAGGAACACTGAAGCTTTCTTT.

The chain combines TRBV2 with TRBJ1-6; the D gene is possibly TRBD1 (6 bases). Germline loops: CDR1 SNHLY, CDR2 FYNNEI. Trimming stripped 2 bases from V and 10 bases from J, with 9 bases between. The CDR3 runs to 13 residues. In DNA form, the CDR3 reads TGTGCCAGCAGTGAATCAGGGGTATCACCCCTCCACTTT. Its translation is CASSESGVSPLHF.

Of note for this clone: Within the sample, other DNA sequences also encode this same CDR3. The V and J genes are TRBV7-9 and TRBJ1-2; 7 bases map to TRBD1. Germline V lookup: CDR1 SEHNR, CDR2 FQNEAQ (reference sequence). CDR3 size: 13 residues. Losses at the gene ends were 3 bases for V and 4 bases for J; bases not matched to a gene: 2. The CDR3 DNA reads as TGTGCCAGCAGCTTGGGACAGCTCTATGGCTACACCTTC. Translation gives CASSLGQLYGYTF.

V gene TRBV12-3 or TRBV12-4 combines with J gene TRBJ2-1; perhaps TRBD2 as D (5 bases). The CDR3 extends over 11 amino acids. With 3 bases removed from V and 10 bases from J, the gap between germline ends came to 7 bases. The CDR3 loop is CASSFLAEQFF. In DNA form, the CDR3 reads TGTGCCAGCAGTTTTTTAGCGGAGCAGTTCTTC.

The chain combines TRBV2 with TRBJ1-5; tentative D call: TRBD1 (6 bases). Trimming took off 7 bases at V and 5 bases at J, with 12 bases between the two ends. The germline CDR1 and CDR2 sequences are SNHLY and FYNNEI. The CDR3 extends over 13 amino acids. CDR3 amino acids: CASIKDSYQPQHF. The DNA of the CDR3 is TGTGCCAGCATAAAGGACAGCTATCAGCCCCAGCATTTT.

The chain carries TRBV6-5 and TRBJ1-1; D is undetermined. The germline gives CDR1 MNHEY, CDR2 SVGAGI. The CDR3 has 13 amino acids. The germline V and J ends were trimmed by 7 bases and 1 base, with 10 bases remaining between them. CDR3 nucleotides: TGTGCCAGCACCCGACTGTCGAACACTGAAGCTTTCTTT. Its protein product is CASTRLSNTEAFF.

In this sample, this clone is medium-sized. This sequence joins TRBV4-3 and TRBJ1-1, with 8 bases fitting TRBD1. CDR3 size: 14 residues. Trimming cost V 3 bases and J 2 bases; bases outside gene matches: 2. The germline CDR1 and CDR2 sequences are LGHNA and YSLEER. In DNA, the CDR3 is TGCGCCAGCAGCCAGGACAGGGCCAACACTGAAGCTTTCTTT. Protein: CASSQDRANTEAFF.

This rearrangement joins TRBV5-1 to TRBJ1-1; TRBD1 aligns across 8 bases. J was trimmed by 5 bases and V by 4 bases; bases with no gene match: 10. This CDR3 is 15 amino acids long. Germline V gives CDR1 SGHRS, CDR2 YFSETQ. This CDR3 reads CASSPGHTGGTEAFF. In DNA form, the CDR3 reads TGCGCCAGCAGCCCCGGCCACACAGGGGGAACTGAAGCTTTCTTT.

The chain carries TRBV5-1 and TRBJ2-5; maybe TRBD1 (6 bases). CDR3 size: 13 residues. CDR1 and CDR2 from the germline V gene are SGHRS and YFSETQ. V gave up 4 bases and J gave up 6 bases, with 13 bases separating them. The DNA for the CDR3 is TGCGCCAGCAGCATAACAGGGTCGAAGACCCAGTACTTC. This gives the protein CASSITGSKTQYF.

The chain couples TRBV9 to TRBJ1-2; D is undetermined. The CDR3 extends over 13 amino acids. Trimming took 0 bases from V and 7 from J, leaving 10 bases between them. Germline CDR1 reads SGDLS; CDR2 reads YYNGEE. The CDR3 DNA is TGTGCCAGCAGCGTAGACGATAGTTCTGGCTACACCTTC. Its translation: CASSVDDSSGYTF.

The chain is built from TRBV9 and TRBJ1-1; D gene unclear. Per germline, CDR1 SGDLS and CDR2 YYNGEE. Trimming removed 0 bases at V and 6 bases at J, with 15 bases between. The CDR3 length is 15 residues. The CDR3 sequence is CASSVGLSNSAEAFF. DNA for the CDR3: TGTGCCAGCAGCGTAGGTTTGTCCAATAGCGCTGAAGCTTTCTTT.